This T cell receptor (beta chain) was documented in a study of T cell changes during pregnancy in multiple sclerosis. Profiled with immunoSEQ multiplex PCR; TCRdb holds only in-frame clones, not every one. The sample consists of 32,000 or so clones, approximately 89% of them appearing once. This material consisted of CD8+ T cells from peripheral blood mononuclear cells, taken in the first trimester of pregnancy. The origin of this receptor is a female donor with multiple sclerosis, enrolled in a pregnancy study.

The CDR3 protein is CASSGSDRARNYGYTF. The DNA for the CDR3 is TGTGCCAGCAGCGGATCGGACAGGGCCCGGAACTATGGCTACACCTTC. The chain carries TRBV7-9 and TRBJ1-2, with TRBD1 identical over 8 bases. The CDR3 length is 16 residues. V dropped 5 bases and J dropped 2; count of bases not matched to a gene: 10. Germline V gives CDR1 SEHNR, CDR2 FQNEAQ (reference sequence).